What follows describes a single T cell receptor beta chain. The record originates from a study of T-cell memory formation after mild COVID-19. TCRdb analysed the 5' RACE reads with MiXCR anew, one entry per CDR3 protein. This repertoire shows a few hundred thousand distinct CDR3 sequences, approximately 15% found once; its top ten account for 20% to 25%. V dropped 6 bases and J dropped 5 bases, with 16 bases sitting between them. This CDR3 is 14 amino acids long. Germline CDR1 and CDR2: WNHNN and SYGVQD (reference sequence). The chain joins TRBV10-1 to TRBJ2-5; possibly TRBD1 for D (6 bases). The TCR was taken from a man in his late teens or twenties who had mild COVID-19 (a few samples of this study predate the infection). Cell type and time point are not known. The sequencing sample was made of PBMCs or a T cell subset sorted from them (not recorded which). CDR3 DNA: TGCGCCAGCAGCGAAACAGGGCAGCGGGAGACCCAGTACTTC. Its protein product is CASSETGQRETQYF.